The T cell receptor (beta chain) described here comes from a study of cytomegalovirus exposure and HLA in healthy donors. Study-wide findings and caveats: For most TCR sequences rarity was the rule, although some public TCRs occurred in many donors. With DRB1 most and HLA-C fewest, TCR association rates differed between HLA loci in a later analysis. Later analysis associated a missense DCLRE1C variant with TCR beta V- and J-gene trimming.

Researchers ran the PCR with 60 Vbeta and 13 Jbeta primers. Using immunoSEQ multiplex PCR, the repertoire was profiled, and TCRdb retains in-frame clones only, with some absent. The specimen's table records some 130,000 clones. The germline V gene encodes CDR1 SGHRS and CDR2 YFSETQ. CDR3 length: 13 amino acids. The ends were cut back, 5 bases at V and 3 bases at J, with 11 bases in the middle. On this clone itself: Its antigen remains unidentified.

This receptor was identified in a man aged 18 to 30 in good health and CMV-seronegative. Sequencing was carried out using PBMCs. V gene TRBV5-1 combines with J gene TRBJ1-2; no clear D gene. The chain's CDR3 is CASRGGEDYGYTF. CDR3 sequence (DNA): TGCGCCAGCAGGGGTGGGGAGGACTATGGCTACACCTTC.